The 2 T cell receptor beta chains reported below all come from one sample, sequenced in a study of regulatory T cells in long-lasting Graves disease. Arm-PCR with iRepertoire HTBI primers amplified the CDR3 regions for these TCR beta libraries. TCRdb analysed the multiplex PCR reads with MiXCR anew, one entry per CDR3 protein. The table records about 620,000 distinct CDR3 sequences, 16% of them present only once. Time point described: newly diagnosed GD, antithyroid drugs for less than 3 months. Generation of the TCR library employed RNA extracted from PBMCs. These data were also reused for a study on T cells in Graves' hyperthyroidism and ophthalmopathy.

The material was peripheral blood mononuclear cells (PBMCs), obtained at new diagnosis, from a patient treated with antithyroid drugs. The receptor set was obtained from a woman in her twenties or thirties with Graves disease.

This clonotype was detected a few times. This chain connects TRBV30 to TRBJ2-5; 14 nucleotides match TRBD2. Germline V gene lookup returns CDR1 GTSNPN and CDR2 SVGIG (reference sequence). The CDR3 spans 17 residues. J was trimmed by 4 bases and V by 8 bases; bases with no gene match: 15. The CDR3, as DNA: TGTGCCGGGACTAGCGGGAGTGGTAAAAAGGTGGGAGAGACCCAGTACTTC. It translates to CAGTSGSGKKVGETQYF.

This clonotype was observed at least ten times. The chain recombines TRBV30 with TRBJ2-7; a possible D gene is TRBD1 (5 bases). This CDR3 region has 11 residues. With 8 bases removed from V and 3 bases from J, the gap between germline ends came to 11 bases. Looked up from germline, CDR1 is GTSNPN and CDR2 is SVGIG (reference sequence). CDR3 DNA: TGTGCCAGATCCGACAGCTACGAGCAGTACTTC. It is translated as CARSDSYEQYF.